The clone carrying this T cell receptor (beta chain) was observed a handful of times. Its antigen is still unknown. The CDR3 length is 15 residues. CDR1 and CDR2 from the germline V gene are GTSNPN and SVGIG (reference sequence). Trimming at V came to 3 bases and at J to 8 bases, leaving 7 bases not matched to a gene. Treatment in this sample: 15 to 20 received Ad26.COV2.S at low or high dose, single or two shots; roughly 5 received placebo; per-sample allocation not given. After the first vaccine or placebo injection, samples were drawn on day 63. Donation came from an adult in Boston who was aged 18-55 years. This specimen belongs to a study of Ad26.COV2.S vaccination and SARS-CoV-2 variants. Study context: Doses of Ad26.COV2.S were injected into muscle once or twice, 56 days apart. General observations from the study: Vaccine and placebo recipients had similar non-spike TCR breadth.

The data were produced by immunoSEQ multiplex PCR, yet TCRdb's version contains in-frame clones alone and is incomplete. The sample comprises around 300,000 clones, roughly 91% of which are singletons, and just under 5% rests with the top ten. The rearrangement uses TRBV30 and TRBJ1-6; 10 nucleotides match TRBD1. The TCR was taken from a person aged 18 to 59 who received the Ad26.COV2.S COVID-19 vaccine or a placebo. The sample was peripheral blood, taken in a trial of Ad26.COV2.S vaccine versus placebo. CDR3 protein: CAWSTKGQGYSPLHF. The DNA for the CDR3 is TGTGCCTGGAGCACCAAGGGACAGGGGTATTCACCCCTCCACTTT.